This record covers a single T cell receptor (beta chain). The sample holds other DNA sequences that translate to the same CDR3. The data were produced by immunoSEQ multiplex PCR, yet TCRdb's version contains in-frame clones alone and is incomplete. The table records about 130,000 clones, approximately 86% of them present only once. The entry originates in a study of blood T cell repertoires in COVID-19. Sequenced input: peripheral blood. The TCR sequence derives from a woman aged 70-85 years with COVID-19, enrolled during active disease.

CDR3 nucleotides: TGCGCCAGCAGCCTGGAAGGGGGCAATCAGCCCCAGCATTTT. Translating it yields CASSLEGGNQPQHF. The chain employs TRBV5-1 and TRBJ1-5; the D gene is possibly TRBD1 (5 bases). This CDR3 contains 14 residues. Germline V gives CDR1 SGHRS, CDR2 YFSETQ. The V gene lost 4 bases and the J gene lost 2 bases, with 10 bases spanning the gap.